The clone carrying this T cell receptor beta chain was observed a few times. Generated by immunoSEQ multiplex PCR, the TCRdb table keeps only in-frame clones and is missing some. The sample records roughly 36,000 clones, 30% to 40% being singletons. Time point defined: after neoadjuvant nivolumab, at surgical resection. This sample stems from a study of neoadjuvant anti-PD-1 for oral cavity cancer. Germline assignment: CDR1 SGHRS and CDR2 YFSETQ. The CDR3 is made up of 15 amino acids. Trimming took 0 bases from V and 2 from J; bases not matched to a gene: 1. The specimen comprised tumor tissue, sampled after nivolumab (anti-PD-1) treatment. The chain uses TRBV5-1 and TRBJ2-1; 8 nucleotides match TRBD1. This clonotype was obtained from a person aged 40-85 years with oral cavity squamous cell carcinoma. The CDR3 coding sequence is TGCGCCAGCAGCTTGGGACAGGGGACCTACAATGAGCAGTTCTTC. Translated: CASSLGQGTYNEQFF.